The 32 T cell receptor beta chains reported below all come from one sample, sequenced in a study of OX40 agonist ivuxolimab in advanced cancers. TCRdb keeps only in-frame clones here, not all; method: immunoSEQ multiplex PCR. In the table there are 80,000 to 100,000 clones, approximately 91% of which are singletons. Sample: CD4+ or CD8+ T cells sorted from blood, taken in a trial of the OX40 agonist ivuxolimab. The receptor source for this set is an adult with an advanced solid tumor such as melanoma, head and neck, liver or kidney cancer.

The chain carries TRBV7-9 and TRBJ1-1; tentative D call: TRBD1 (6 bases). CDR1 and CDR2 from the germline V gene are SEHNR and FQNEAQ (reference sequence). This CDR3 has 16 residues. V was clipped by 3 bases and J by 1 base, with 15 bases between them. CDR3: CASSLDPGQENTEAFF. CDR3 bases: TGTGCCAGCAGCTTGGATCCGGGACAAGAGAACACTGAAGCTTTCTTT.

The sample holds one count of this clone. The chain has TRBV7-2 and TRBJ1-2; tentatively, D is TRBD1 (5 bases). This CDR3 is built from 16 residues. CDR1 and CDR2 (germline): SGHTA, FQGNSA. Trimming shortened V by 0 bases and J by 5 bases, and 16 bases separated the two germline ends. As DNA, the CDR3 is TGTGCCAGCAGCTTAGCCCCAGGGTGGTCGGGATATGGCTACACCTTC. This translates into CASSLAPGWSGYGYTF.

The V gene is TRBV4-2, the J gene TRBJ2-5, with TRBD1 matching over 8 bases. In germline, CDR1 is LGHNA, CDR2 YNFKEQ. J lost 2 bases, V lost 5 bases, and 10 bases had no gene match. This CDR3 has 16 amino acids. The CDR3 coding sequence is TGTGCCAGCAGCTACCGACAGGGGCCAACTCAAGAGACCCAGTACTTC. It translates to CASSYRQGPTQETQYF.

The chain is built from TRBV5-4 and TRBJ2-1, with 8 bases matching TRBD1. The CDR3 extends over 15 amino acids. V trimming: 3 bases; J trimming: 6 bases; junction bases outside the gene matches: 8. Per the germline V gene, CDR1 is SGHNT and CDR2 is YYREEE (reference sequence). CDR3 sequence reads: CASSSKDRGRNEQFF. CDR3 nucleotides: TGTGCCAGCAGCTCAAAAGACAGGGGCCGCAATGAGCAGTTCTTC.

The chain carries TRBV11-2 and TRBJ2-1; the match to TRBD1 covers 11 bases. V gave up 4 bases and J gave up 2 bases; unmatched junction bases: 1. Per the germline V gene, CDR1 is SGHAT and CDR2 is FQNNGV. This CDR3 region has 15 residues. CDR3 sequence: CASSSDRGPYNEQFF. In DNA form, the CDR3 reads TGTGCCAGCAGCTCGGACAGGGGGCCCTACAATGAGCAGTTCTTC.

V and J are TRBV28 and TRBJ2-7; D remains unclear. V lost 5 bases, J lost 6 bases, and 11 bases lay in between. The CDR3 has 12 residues. Germline V gene lookup returns CDR1 MDHEN and CDR2 SYDVKM. The CDR3 DNA follows: TGTGCCAGCAGTACACCCGTAGTCGAGCAGTACTTC. Translating it yields CASSTPVVEQYF.

The chain is built from TRBV7-8 and TRBJ2-2; D is perhaps TRBD1 (6 bases). The CDR3 is 15 amino acids. CDR1 is SGHVS, CDR2 FQNEAQ, per germline. Trimming shortened V by 5 bases and J by 0 bases, and 10 bases separated the two germline ends. The CDR3 DNA sequence: TGTGCCAGCAGCAAGACAGGTGCGAACACCGGGGAGCTGTTTTTT. The encoded protein is CASSKTGANTGELFF.

The rearrangement joins TRBV7-2 to TRBJ2-7; D possibly matches TRBD1 or TRBD2 (5 bases each). Trimming cost V 1 base and J 0 bases, with 13 bases left between them. Germline loops: CDR1 SGHTA, CDR2 FQGNSA. CDR3 length: 16 amino acids. The CDR3 DNA reads as TGTGCCAGCAGCTTAGGAGGTGGGACGGTCTCCTACGAGCAGTACTTC. As protein: CASSLGGGTVSYEQYF.

This chain connects TRBV11-3 to TRBJ2-2; a possible D gene is TRBD2 (6 bases). CDR1 and CDR2 from the germline V gene are SGHNT and YENEEA. The CDR3 totals 15 residues. V shed 4 bases and J shed 0 bases, with 9 bases lying between them. Here the CDR3 reads CASSYVAANTGELFF. The CDR3 nucleotides read TGTGCCAGCAGCTACGTAGCGGCGAACACCGGGGAGCTGTTTTTT.

This chain joins TRBV27 and TRBJ1-2; D not resolved. Trimming stripped 2 bases from V and 6 bases from J, with 7 bases between. This CDR3 region has 12 residues. Germline CDR1 is MNHEY and CDR2 is SMNVEV (reference sequence). CDR3 loop: CASSLRGNGYTF. The CDR3 nucleotides are TGTGCCAGCAGTTTACGTGGTAATGGCTACACCTTC.

J is TRBJ2-5 and V is TRBV29-1; 12 bases agree with TRBD1. The CDR3 consists of 15 residues. J gave up 8 bases and V 6 bases, and 13 bases lay outside the gene matches. CDR1 SQVTM and CDR2 ANQGSEA come from the germline V gene. The CDR3 protein is CSVEGQGAPLGTQYF. For the CDR3, the DNA is TGCAGCGTAGAGGGACAGGGGGCCCCTTTGGGAACCCAGTACTTC.

The chain recombines TRBV7-2 with TRBJ2-7; 7 nucleotides align to TRBD2. The CDR3 covers 14 residues. V trimming: 0 bases; J trimming: 4 bases; junction bases outside the gene matches: 3. Germline V gene data show CDR1 as SGHTA and CDR2 as FQGNSA. CDR3 coding DNA: TGTGCCAGCAGCTTAGCGGGAGGGCCTTACGAGCAGTACTTC. This codes for CASSLAGGPYEQYF.

This clone was counted once. V is TRBV27 and J is TRBJ2-7; tentative D call: TRBD1 (6 bases). The V gene lost 6 bases and the J gene lost 5 bases, with 20 bases spanning the gap. The CDR3 contains 15 residues. Germline CDR1 and CDR2: MNHEY and SMNVEV (reference sequence). The DNA for the CDR3 is TGTGCCAGCAGGGGGGCCTCTGTGAAGGACCACGAGCAGTACTTC. It specifies CASRGASVKDHEQYF.

The rearrangement uses TRBV11-1 and TRBJ2-1; 8 bases fit TRBD2. J lost 7 bases, V lost 4 bases, and 9 bases had no gene match. This CDR3 is 15 amino acids long. Germline V gives CDR1 SGHAT, CDR2 FQDESV (reference sequence). CDR3 residues: CASSSTARGGNEQFF. As DNA, the CDR3 is TGTGCCAGCAGCTCGACTGCCCGGGGGGGGAATGAGCAGTTCTTC.

The rearrangement joins TRBV28 to TRBJ1-4; D perhaps matches TRBD1 (5 bases). Trimming cost V 5 bases and J 10 bases, with 23 bases left between them. CDR1 and CDR2 (germline): MDHEN, SYDVKM. The CDR3 covers 16 residues. CDR3 loop: CASSPRQNRGGRKLFF. The CDR3 DNA follows: TGTGCCAGCAGTCCCCGACAGAACAGAGGAGGAAGAAAACTGTTTTTT.

The chain carries TRBV5-8 and TRBJ1-5; D remains unclear. This CDR3 contains 16 residues. Germline V CDR1 and CDR2: SGHTS, YDEGEE. Trimming removed 0 bases from V and 3 bases from J, with 13 bases in between. This chain's CDR3 is CASSLGLGPTNQPQHF. The CDR3 bases are TGTGCCAGCAGCTTGGGACTCGGGCCGACCAATCAGCCCCAGCATTTT.

The rearrangement joins TRBV5-1 to TRBJ1-4, with no clear D. The CDR3 runs 13 residues. V was clipped by 1 base and J by 2 bases, with 3 bases between them. Per the germline V gene, CDR1 is SGHRS and CDR2 is YFSETQ. The DNA for the CDR3 is TGCGCCAGCAGCTTGACGACTAATGAAAAACTGTTTTTT. Amino acid sequence: CASSLTTNEKLFF.

The chain is built from TRBV29-1 and TRBJ2-6; no definite D call. The V end lost 4 bases, the J end lost 0 bases, and 7 bases lay between the germline ends. This CDR3 region has 14 residues. Germline CDR1 SQVTM, CDR2 ANQGSEA. The CDR3 DNA is TGCAGCGTTGTGACAATCTCTGGGGCCAACGTCCTGACTTTC. Protein: CSVVTISGANVLTF.

The sample holds a few counts of this clone. CDR3 nucleotide sequence: TGCGCCAGCAGCCAAGATTGGACGGCCTCCTACGAGCAGTACTTC. The encoded protein is CASSQDWTASYEQYF. V and J are TRBV4-3 and TRBJ2-7; D ambiguous. The CDR3 loop spans 15 amino acids. Germline CDR1 reads LGHNA; CDR2 reads YSLEER. The V and J ends lost 0 bases and 0 bases respectively, with 9 bases between them.

The chain couples TRBV5-5 to TRBJ2-4; D possibly corresponds to TRBD2 (6 bases). V gave up 3 bases and J gave up 5 bases, with 21 bases separating them. CDR1 SGHKS and CDR2 YYEKEE come from the germline V gene (reference sequence). The CDR3 runs 17 residues. The CDR3 DNA follows: TGTGCCAGCAGCTCGCGTCCGGCGGGGACGGGGCAAAACATTCAGTACTTC. Its protein product is CASSSRPAGTGQNIQYF.

For the CDR3, the DNA is TGTGCCAGCAGTGTCCAAGGAGAAAACATTCAGTACTTC. As protein: CASSVQGENIQYF. The chain uses TRBV28 and TRBJ2-4; D not resolved. The CDR3 contains 13 residues. V was shortened by 5 bases and J by 5 bases, with 10 bases between the two germline ends. Germline assignment: CDR1 MDHEN and CDR2 SYDVKM.

This clone was seen once. The chain recombines TRBV5-6 with TRBJ2-5; D ambiguous. Germline V gives CDR1 SGHDT, CDR2 YYEEEE. The V end lost 4 bases, the J end lost 5 bases, and 12 bases lay between the germline ends. The length of the CDR3 is 13 residues. The CDR3 loop reads CASSLRRRETQYF. The CDR3 DNA follows: TGTGCCAGCAGCCTACGTCGGCGGGAGACCCAGTACTTC.

The gene calls are TRBV6-5 and TRBJ1-5; weak D call: TRBD1 (5 bases). Germline V gene data show CDR1 as MNHEY and CDR2 as SVGAGI. Trimming stripped 5 bases from V and 7 bases from J, with 9 bases between. The CDR3 loop spans 12 amino acids. DNA of the CDR3: TGTGCCAGCAGTACGGGGGGACAGCCCCAGCATTTT. Translating gives CASSTGGQPQHF.

The rearrangement uses TRBV6-5 and TRBJ1-2; a possible D gene is TRBD1 (5 bases). There are 13 residues in the CDR3. The germline V gene encodes CDR1 MNHEY and CDR2 SVGAGI. The V end was cut by 6 bases, the J end by 3 bases, with 11 bases between. The CDR3 protein is CASRMGGYYGYTF. CDR3 DNA sequence: TGTGCCAGCAGAATGGGGGGATACTATGGCTACACCTTC.

The chain links TRBV2 to TRBJ2-7, with D hard to call. The germline gives CDR1 SNHLY, CDR2 FYNNEI. Trimming removed 0 bases from V and 4 bases from J, with 13 bases in between. The CDR3 is 15 amino acids. CDR3 in amino acids: CASSEALAIRYEQYF. The CDR3 nucleotides read TGTGCCAGCAGTGAAGCGCTGGCTATCAGATACGAGCAGTACTTC. Looking up the rest from reference TRBV2 and TRBJ2-7 gives the full variable domain: EPEVTQTPSHQVTQMGQEVILRCVPISNHLYFYWYRQILGQKVEFLVSFYNNEISEKSEIFDDQFSVERPDGSNFTLKIRSTKLEDSAMYFCASSEALAIRYEQYFGPGTRLTVT.

The V call is TRBV28, the J call TRBJ2-7; 9 bases map to TRBD1. V dropped 3 bases and J dropped 7; count of bases not matched to a gene: 4. CDR1 is MDHEN, CDR2 SYDVKM, per germline. This CDR3 has 13 residues. The DNA of the CDR3 is TGTGCCAGCAGTTTGAACAGGGGGCGGGAGCAGTACTTC. Residues: CASSLNRGREQYF.

V usage is TRBV4-3 and J usage is TRBJ2-7; D assignment may be TRBD1 or TRBD2 (5 bases each). V lost 4 bases, J lost 4 bases, and 11 bases lay in between. The CDR3 covers 13 residues. CDR1 and CDR2 from the germline V gene are LGHNA and YSLEER. The CDR3: CASSRQGAYEQYF. CDR3 DNA: TGCGCCAGCAGCCGCCAGGGAGCTTACGAGCAGTACTTC.

V gene TRBV6-6 combines with J gene TRBJ2-3, with 7 bases fitting TRBD1. The CDR3 runs to 16 residues. Unmatched junction bases numbered 13, after V lost 2 bases and J lost 8 bases. The germline gives CDR1 MNHNY, CDR2 SVGAGI (reference sequence). The CDR3 protein is CASSYLDRALQGTQYF. CDR3 DNA: TGTGCCAGCAGTTACCTCGACAGGGCCCTTCAGGGTACGCAGTATTTT.

V gene TRBV28 combines with J gene TRBJ1-3; D is perhaps TRBD1 (6 bases). V was cut by 3 bases and J by 0 bases, with 24 bases left in between. Germline V CDR1 and CDR2: MDHEN, SYDVKM. The CDR3 consists of 20 residues. CDR3: CASSLDAWVSGHLSGNTIYF. Here the CDR3 DNA reads TGTGCCAGCAGTTTGGATGCGTGGGTTTCGGGACATCTCTCTGGAAACACCATATATTTT.

The rearrangement uses TRBV6-5 and TRBJ2-7; TRBD2 might be the D (6 bases). The CDR3 is 13 amino acids. The V end was cut by 6 bases, the J end by 6 bases, with 15 bases between. Per germline, CDR1 MNHEY and CDR2 SVGAGI. The CDR3 sequence: CASSSPGEAEQYF. CDR3 nucleotides: TGTGCCAGCAGCTCACCGGGAGAGGCCGAGCAGTACTTC.

CDR3 coding DNA: TGTGCCAGTAGTATAGGTTCAGGACTAGTAAGCGGGGAGCTGTTTTTT. Its translation is CASSIGSGLVSGELFF. The chain uses TRBV19 and TRBJ2-2; 7 nucleotides align to TRBD2. Trimming took 1 base from V and 7 from J; bases not matched to a gene: 9. This CDR3 has 16 amino acids. Germline CDR1 reads LNHDA; CDR2 reads SQIVND (reference sequence).

The chain is built from TRBV7-3 and TRBJ2-3; D uncertain. The CDR3 length is 12 residues. Germline assignment: CDR1 SGHTA and CDR2 FQGTGA. The V end was cut by 5 bases, the J end by 5 bases, with 8 bases between. The CDR3 DNA reads TGTGCCAGCAGCAAACCCGGAGATACGCAGTATTTT. Amino acid sequence: CASSKPGDTQYF.